This T cell receptor beta chain stems from a study of blood T cell repertoires in COVID-19. Study summary: COVID-19 samples from acute and convalescent phases originated in the United States, Italy and Spain. T cells, B-cell-depleted T cells, or PBMCs supplied cDNA or gDNA.

Under the authors' procedure: Estimates of nucleated cell counts were drawn from the amplification of reference gene primers. TCRdb's copy holds only in-frame clones and misses some; the assay was immunoSEQ multiplex PCR. D and trimming were read from the DNA, whereas the V and J calls and clone size are those reported in that table. The table includes approximately 210,000 clones, just over 85% detected once. CDR3 length equals 14 residues. Germline values: CDR1 SGDLS, CDR2 YYNGEE. The ends lost 4 bases at V and 5 bases at J; junction bases unmatched: 5. This TCR was sampled from a man in his thirties or forties who had recovered from COVID-19. The J gene is TRBJ2-2, the V gene TRBV9; 7 bases match TRBD2. The sample was peripheral blood. The CDR3 region is CASSPTGGTGELFF. The CDR3, as DNA: TGTGCCAGCAGCCCTACCGGGGGGACCGGGGAGCTGTTTTTT.